This note documents a single T cell receptor (beta chain) sequence. Antigen specificity is unknown. This entry belongs to a study of T-cell memory formation after mild COVID-19. Study background: Among the donors, TCR clusters were largely specific to each donor.

Per germline, CDR1 SGDLS and CDR2 YYNGEE. V gave up 0 bases and J gave up 9 bases, with 10 bases separating them. The length of the CDR3 is 13 residues. The 5'RACE method, run with constant-segment primers, produced TCR alpha and TCR beta cDNA libraries (carrying sample barcodes and UMIs). TCRdb called the 5' RACE reads again in MiXCR, with one record for every CDR3 protein. Here the sample spans 190,000 or so distinct CDR3 sequences, 20% to 25% being singletons. General study findings and limits: Some SARS-CoV-2-responding clones were already detected in memory before infection.

The material sequenced was PBMCs or a T cell subset sorted from them (not recorded which). The chain carries TRBV9 and TRBJ2-1, with unresolved D. The receptor's source is an adult woman who had mild COVID-19 (a few samples of this study predate the infection). Cell type and time point are not known. The chain's CDR3 is CASSVVTSAEQFF. For the CDR3, the DNA is TGTGCCAGCAGCGTAGTGACTTCTGCTGAGCAGTTCTTC.